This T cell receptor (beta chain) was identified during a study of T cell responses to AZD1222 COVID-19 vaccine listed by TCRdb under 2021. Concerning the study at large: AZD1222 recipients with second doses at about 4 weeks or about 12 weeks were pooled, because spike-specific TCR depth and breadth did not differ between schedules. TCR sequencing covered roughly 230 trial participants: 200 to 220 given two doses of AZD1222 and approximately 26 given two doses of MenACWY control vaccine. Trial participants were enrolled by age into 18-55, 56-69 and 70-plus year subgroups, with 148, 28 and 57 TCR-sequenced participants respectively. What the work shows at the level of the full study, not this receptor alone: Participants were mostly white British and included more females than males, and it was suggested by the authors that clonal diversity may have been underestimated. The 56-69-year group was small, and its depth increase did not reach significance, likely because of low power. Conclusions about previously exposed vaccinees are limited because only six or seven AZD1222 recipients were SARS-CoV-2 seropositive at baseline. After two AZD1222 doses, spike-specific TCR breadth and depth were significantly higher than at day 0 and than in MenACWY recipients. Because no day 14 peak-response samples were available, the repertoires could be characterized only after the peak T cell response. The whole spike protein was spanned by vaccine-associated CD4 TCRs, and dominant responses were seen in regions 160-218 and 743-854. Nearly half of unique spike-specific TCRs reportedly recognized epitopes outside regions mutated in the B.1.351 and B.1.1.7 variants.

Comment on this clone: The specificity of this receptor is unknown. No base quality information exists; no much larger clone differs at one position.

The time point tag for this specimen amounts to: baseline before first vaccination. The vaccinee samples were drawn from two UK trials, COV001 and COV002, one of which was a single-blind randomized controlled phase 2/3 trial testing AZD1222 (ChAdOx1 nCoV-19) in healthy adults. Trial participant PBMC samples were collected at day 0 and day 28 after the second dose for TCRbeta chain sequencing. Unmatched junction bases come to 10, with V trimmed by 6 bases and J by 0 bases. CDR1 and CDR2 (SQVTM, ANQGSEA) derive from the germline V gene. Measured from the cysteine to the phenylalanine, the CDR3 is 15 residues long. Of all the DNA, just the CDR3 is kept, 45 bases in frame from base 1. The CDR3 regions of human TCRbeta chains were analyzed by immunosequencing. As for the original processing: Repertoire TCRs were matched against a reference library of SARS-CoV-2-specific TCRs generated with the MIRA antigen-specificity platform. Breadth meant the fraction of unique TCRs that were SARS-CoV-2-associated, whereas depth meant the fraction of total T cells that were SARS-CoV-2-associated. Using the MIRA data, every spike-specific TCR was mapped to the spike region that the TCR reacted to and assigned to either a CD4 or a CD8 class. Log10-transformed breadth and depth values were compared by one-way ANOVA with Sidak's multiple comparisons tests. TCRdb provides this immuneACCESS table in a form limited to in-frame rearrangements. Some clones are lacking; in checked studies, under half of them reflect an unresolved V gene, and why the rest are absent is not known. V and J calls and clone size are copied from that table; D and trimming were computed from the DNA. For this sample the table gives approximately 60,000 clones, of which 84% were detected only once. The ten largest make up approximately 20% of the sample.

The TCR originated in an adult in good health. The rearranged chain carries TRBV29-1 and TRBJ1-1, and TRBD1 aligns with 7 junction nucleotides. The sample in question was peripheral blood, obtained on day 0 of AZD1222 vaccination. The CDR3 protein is CSVLPGTDMNTEAFF. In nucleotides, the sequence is TGCAGCGTCCTCCCCGGGACAGACATGAACACTGAAGCTTTCTTT.